This passage covers 16 T cell receptor beta chains from one sample sequenced in a study of shared clonotypes between healthy human individuals. The method was immunoSEQ multiplex PCR; TCRdb's version includes in-frame clones alone and lacks a portion of them. Found here are around 700,000 clones, about three quarters of them singletons; the top ten hold 1.8%. Material for sequencing was memory CD4+ T cells sorted from blood. Noted subset: CD45RA-negative fraction. Source of these receptors: a woman aged 25 to 39 in good health.

In this sample, this clone turned up once. The chain employs TRBV30 and TRBJ1-3; D not resolved. Germline V gene sequence: CDR1 GTSNPN, CDR2 SVGIG (reference sequence). This CDR3 is built from 14 residues. Trimming stripped 1 base from V and 0 bases from J, with 7 bases between. The CDR3 loop reads CAWSAGRSGNTIYF. CDR3 in DNA: TGTGCCTGGAGTGCAGGCCGCTCTGGAAACACCATATATTTT.

This clone is a singleton in its sample. This chain joins TRBV18 and TRBJ1-4; 11 bases agree with TRBD1. Germline V gene lookup returns CDR1 KGHSH and CDR2 LQKENI. The ends lost 6 bases at V and 8 bases at J; junction bases unmatched: 5. The CDR3 runs to 14 residues. As DNA, the CDR3 is TGTGCCAGCTCGTCCGGGACAGGGGGAGAAAAACTGTTTTTT. Its translation is CASSSGTGGEKLFF.

This clone was detected once. The rearrangement uses TRBV5-1 and TRBJ2-2; D is undetermined. The CDR3 covers 15 residues. V was shortened by 4 bases and J by 0 bases, with 10 bases between the two germline ends. Looked up from germline, CDR1 is SGHRS and CDR2 is YFSETQ. CDR3 coding DNA: TGCGCCAGCAGCCCACCTAACGCGAACACCGGGGAGCTGTTTTTT. Its protein product is CASSPPNANTGELFF.

This clone was recorded at least ten times. This chain joins TRBV5-1 and TRBJ2-7; TRBD1 aligns across 12 bases. The CDR3 is made up of 16 amino acids. The V segment lost 3 bases and the J segment 7 bases; nucleotides outside the gene matches: 11. Germline V CDR1 and CDR2: SGHRS, YFSETQ. In nucleotides, the CDR3 is TGCGCCAGCAGCTCACTATCGGGACAGGGGGCTCGTGAGCAGTACTTC. Its translation is CASSSLSGQGAREQYF.

The chain couples TRBV7-2 to TRBJ2-2; 7 positions agree with TRBD2. Trimming took 7 bases from V and 2 from J; bases not matched to a gene: 16. Germline values: CDR1 SGHTA, CDR2 FQGNSA. The CDR3 contains 18 residues. The CDR3 nucleotides are TGTGCCAGCACCTTGAGGACGGCGGGAGCGCTTAACACCGGGGAGCTGTTTTTT. Translated, it gives CASTLRTAGALNTGELFF.

The rearrangement joins TRBV6-8 to TRBJ1-5, with D possibly being TRBD1 (5 bases). The CDR3 consists of 15 residues. With 1 base removed from V and 6 bases from J, the gap between germline ends came to 13 bases. Germline V gene sequence: CDR1 MNHGY, CDR2 SAAAGT. CDR3 bases: TGTGCCAGCAGTTACTTCTTACAGGTTCGTCAGCCCCAGCATTTT. It encodes CASSYFLQVRQPQHF.

This chain links TRBV5-1 with TRBJ2-2, with D unresolved. Looked up from germline, CDR1 is SGHRS and CDR2 is YFSETQ. V dropped 4 bases and J dropped 0 bases, with 7 bases sitting between them. There are 14 residues in the CDR3. The CDR3 loop is CASSPRTNTGELFF. CDR3 DNA sequence: TGCGCCAGCAGCCCCCGCACGAACACCGGGGAGCTGTTTTTT.

The rearrangement joins TRBV4-1 to TRBJ2-3; D unresolved. Germline V CDR1 and CDR2: MGHRA, YSYEKL. This CDR3 comprises 17 residues. Trimming cost V 0 bases and J 6 bases, with 19 bases left between them. The CDR3 DNA follows: TGCGCCAGCAGCCAAGATAGGCTTACGCCTGACCCTGATACGCAGTATTTT. Protein: CASSQDRLTPDPDTQYF.

The rearrangement links TRBV19 to TRBJ2-1; D unresolved. CDR3 length equals 16 residues. Germline-derived CDR1 and CDR2 are LNHDA and SQIVND (reference sequence). The ends were cut back, 4 bases at V and 0 bases at J, with 13 bases in the middle. In DNA, the CDR3 is TGTGCCAGTAGTAGGACCTCAATGAGCTCCTACAATGAGCAGTTCTTC. The encoded protein is CASSRTSMSSYNEQFF.

In its sample, this clone was seen a few times. The rearrangement uses TRBV19 and TRBJ1-2; the match to TRBD1 covers 7 bases. The CDR3 has 15 amino acids. Unmatched junction bases numbered 11, after V lost 8 bases and J lost 2 bases. Germline V gene sequence: CDR1 LNHDA, CDR2 SQIVND (reference sequence). The CDR3 DNA is TGTGCCAGTGTACAGACAGGGAGAAACAACTATGGCTACACCTTC. Translation gives CASVQTGRNNYGYTF.

This chain links TRBV18 with TRBJ1-2, with 9 bases lining up with TRBD1. Germline-derived CDR1 and CDR2 are KGHSH and LQKENI. The CDR3 length is 17 residues. J lost 0 bases, V lost 1 base, and 6 bases had no gene match. The CDR3 here is CASSPLTGGQANYGYTF. CDR3 DNA: TGTGCCAGCTCACCACTCACAGGGGGCCAAGCTAACTATGGCTACACCTTC.

The chain uses TRBV18 and TRBJ2-1; 9 nucleotides line up with TRBD2. Germline V gene data show CDR1 as KGHSH and CDR2 as LQKENI. V lost 5 bases and J lost 4; bases outside the gene matches: 6. This CDR3 comprises 15 residues. CDR3 protein: CASSSPGLAYNEQFF. Here the CDR3 DNA reads TGTGCCAGCTCATCTCCGGGACTAGCATACAATGAGCAGTTCTTC.

To note about this clone: Additional DNA sequences in this sample encode the identical CDR3. The J gene is TRBJ1-2, the V gene TRBV6-5, with D possibly TRBD1 on 5 matching bases. The CDR3 has 13 residues. The V gene's germline CDR1 is MNHEY and CDR2 SVGAGI. V lost 4 bases to trimming and J lost 2 bases, with 8 bases between them. The DNA of the CDR3 is TGTGCCAGCAGTTCGGCAGGGAACTATGGCTACACCTTC. Translated: CASSSAGNYGYTF.

The chain joins TRBV15 to TRBJ2-1; 9 bases map to TRBD2. Germline lookup yields CDR1 LNHNV and CDR2 YYDKDF (reference sequence). V lost 8 bases to trimming and J lost 8 bases; unmatched junction nucleotides: 10. This CDR3 has 14 residues. This CDR3 reads CATGRVAGVHEQFF. The CDR3 region has the DNA TGTGCCACCGGAAGGGTAGCGGGAGTCCATGAGCAGTTCTTC.

DNA of the CDR3: TGTGCCAGCAGTGGGGCGTCAGATACGCAGTATTTT. Protein sequence: CASSGASDTQYF. The rearrangement links TRBV25-1 to TRBJ2-3; D unresolved. The CDR3 has 12 residues. Trimming pared 4 bases from V and 4 bases from J, leaving 6 bases between. Germline V gene lookup returns CDR1 MGHDK and CDR2 SYGVNS.

This chain connects TRBV5-4 to TRBJ1-1; maybe TRBD1 (6 bases). The CDR3 sequence is 15 residues long. The germline V gene encodes CDR1 SGHNT and CDR2 YYREEE (reference sequence). The V end was cut by 2 bases, the J end by 1 base, with 12 bases between. CDR3 in DNA: TGTGCCAGCAGCTTCTCTACAGGGCAGAACACTGAAGCTTTCTTT. This codes for CASSFSTGQNTEAFF.